This T cell receptor (beta chain) was sequenced during a study of CD8 T cells in ankylosing spondylitis. In regard to this clonotype: Its antigen is still unknown.

Scientists made TCR beta libraries using quantitative 5'-RACE with molecular barcodes. TCRdb re-called the 5' RACE reads with MiXCR, one entry per CDR3 protein. The repertoire holds some 130,000 distinct CDR3 sequences, with about an eighth as singletons. CDR1 and CDR2 (germline): SGHRS, YFSETQ. J lost 7 bases, V lost 0 bases, and 4 bases had no gene match. This CDR3 spans 14 amino acids. Findings and caveats of the study: Blood of patients with ankylosing spondylitis appeared to be characterized by a TCR beta motif of eight or nine highly homologous variants. Within matched ankylosing spondylitis synovial fluid, disease-linked clones were reportedly significantly enriched. Those disease-linked clones were CD8+; they were also relatively rare in peripheral blood.

The sequence came from a female donor with ankylosing spondylitis or in good health (not recorded which). The sample was blood, either unsorted or a sorted T cell fraction (not recorded which). V usage is TRBV5-1 and J usage is TRBJ1-1; 9 bases are a match to TRBD1. The CDR3 DNA is TGCGCCAGCAGCTTGGGAGGGACAGGGAGTGAAGCTTTCTTT. It encodes CASSLGGTGSEAFF. The entire variable domain, with the rest obtained from reference TRBV5-1 and TRBJ1-1, is as follows: KAGVTQTPRYLIKTRGQQVTLSCSPISGHRSVSWYQQTPGQGLQFLFEYFSETQRNKGNFPGRFSGRQFSNSRSEMNVSTLELGDSALYLCASSLGGTGSEAFFGQGTRLTVV.